Listed here are 25 T cell receptor beta chains from one sample, sequenced in a study of technical replicates of blood from a few donors. This table comes from immunoSEQ multiplex PCR, and its TCRdb copy is limited to in-frame clones, with some not included. The sample has around 76,000 clones; roughly 89% are singletons. The specimen was T cells isolated from PBMCs. These receptors were taken from a human donor in good health.

This chain links TRBV5-1 with TRBJ2-7; D is possibly TRBD1 (5 bases). Trimming cost V 0 bases and J 7 bases, with 11 bases left between them. Looked up from germline, CDR1 is SGHRS and CDR2 is YFSETQ. This CDR3 spans 13 amino acids. CDR3 amino acids: CASSLGRVAEQYF. CDR3 nucleotide sequence: TGCGCCAGCAGCTTGGGCAGGGTGGCGGAGCAGTACTTC.

V is TRBV2 and J is TRBJ1-1; perhaps TRBD1 as D (5 bases). CDR1 SNHLY and CDR2 FYNNEI come from the germline V gene. The V end was cut by 0 bases, the J end by 4 bases, with 9 bases between. The CDR3 loop spans 14 amino acids. The chain's CDR3 is CASSEAWGGTEAFF. The CDR3 DNA sequence: TGTGCCAGCAGTGAAGCGTGGGGCGGCACTGAAGCTTTCTTT.

CDR3 sequence reads: CASSGSDWWEETQYF. CDR3 nucleotides: TGTGCCAGCAGCGGGAGTGACTGGTGGGAGGAGACCCAGTACTTC. V gene TRBV9 combines with J gene TRBJ2-5; D might be TRBD2 (5 bases). Germline V gives CDR1 SGDLS, CDR2 YYNGEE. Deletions cut 3 bases from V and 5 bases from J, with 17 bases between. This CDR3 region has 15 residues.

CDR3 loop: CASSQGQLNTEAFF. The CDR3 nucleotides read TGTGCCAGCAGCCAAGGACAGCTTAACACTGAAGCTTTCTTT. The chain is built from TRBV5-4 and TRBJ1-1, with D possibly matching TRBD1 (6 bases). CDR3 length: 14 residues. Trimming pared 4 bases from V and 2 bases from J, leaving 12 bases between. Per germline, CDR1 SGHNT and CDR2 YYREEE (reference sequence).

V usage is TRBV9 and J usage is TRBJ2-1, with 8 bases that match TRBD2. Germline V gene data show CDR1 as SGDLS and CDR2 as YYNGEE. The V segment lost 4 bases and the J segment 8 bases; nucleotides outside the gene matches: 2. This CDR3 has 12 amino acids. The CDR3 DNA reads TGTGCCAGCAGCAGAGCGGGAGATGAGCAGTTCTTC. Protein sequence: CASSRAGDEQFF.

This chain connects TRBV7-8 to TRBJ1-1, with D uncertain. V dropped 5 bases and J dropped 4 bases, with 20 bases sitting between them. There are 16 residues in the CDR3. Germline-derived CDR1 and CDR2 are SGHVS and FQNEAQ. Here the CDR3 DNA reads TGTGCCAGCAGCGTAATGGAATGGACTCAAGGCACTGAAGCTTTCTTT. Protein: CASSVMEWTQGTEAFF.

The V and J genes are TRBV19 and TRBJ2-3; D is perhaps TRBD1 (6 bases). The CDR3 is 15 residues long. V gave up 5 bases and J gave up 0 bases, with 12 bases separating them. Germline values: CDR1 LNHDA, CDR2 SQIVND (reference sequence). In DNA, the CDR3 is TGTGCCAGTAGTCCCCGACAGGCAAGCACAGATACGCAGTATTTT. The encoded protein is CASSPRQASTDTQYF.

This clone has a handful of counts. J is TRBJ1-1 and V is TRBV10-2; 9 nucleotides line up with TRBD1. CDR1 WSHSY and CDR2 SAAADI come from the germline V gene. V lost 6 bases, J lost 0 bases, and 2 bases stayed unmatched. This CDR3 has 14 amino acids. CDR3 in DNA: TGCGCCAGCAGGGACAGGGGAATGAACACTGAAGCTTTCTTT. Amino acids: CASRDRGMNTEAFF.

V is TRBV27 and J is TRBJ1-2; weak D call: TRBD1 (6 bases). Germline CDR1 MNHEY, CDR2 SMNVEV (reference sequence). The CDR3 is 15 residues long. Between the trimmed V and J ends, which lost 2 bases and 4 bases, there was a span of 14 bases. Here the CDR3 DNA reads TGTGCCAGCAGTTTAATAGGCCAGGGGAGCTATGGCTACACCTTC. Protein sequence: CASSLIGQGSYGYTF.

This clone showed up just a few times. The rearrangement links TRBV2 to TRBJ1-1; the D gene is possibly TRBD1 (6 bases). Germline CDR1 reads SNHLY; CDR2 reads FYNNEI. The ends were cut back, 8 bases at V and 4 bases at J, with 11 bases in the middle. The CDR3 covers 12 residues. The chain's CDR3 is CASLTGGTEAFF. The DNA of the CDR3 is TGTGCCAGCCTGACAGGAGGCACTGAAGCTTTCTTT.

The genes are TRBV10-3 and TRBJ1-1, with D possibly TRBD1 on 6 matching bases. V was pared by 3 bases and J by 5 bases, with 10 bases between. This CDR3 is built from 13 residues. CDR1 is ENHRY and CDR2 is SYGVKD in the germline V gene. In nucleotides, the CDR3 is TGTGCCATCAGTGAATTGGGGGCTACTGAAGCTTTCTTT. Protein product: CAISELGATEAFF.

The chain joins TRBV7-6 to TRBJ1-4, with D uncertain. V lost 5 bases, J lost 0 bases, and 7 bases lay in between. Germline CDR1 SGHVS, CDR2 FNYEAQ. The CDR3 totals 14 residues. CDR3 sequence reads: CASSLGPTNEKLFF. In DNA, the CDR3 is TGTGCCAGCAGCCTAGGGCCAACTAATGAAAAACTGTTTTTT.

This clone was detected only once. This sequence joins TRBV19 and TRBJ2-7; D is undetermined. In germline, CDR1 is LNHDA, CDR2 SQIVND (reference sequence). Trimming removed 6 bases from V and 3 bases from J, with 12 bases in between. The CDR3 length is 13 residues. The DNA of the CDR3 is TGTGCCAGTAGCGATGTCACCAGCTACGAGCAGTACTTC. It translates to CASSDVTSYEQYF.

V gene TRBV27 combines with J gene TRBJ1-1; TRBD1 might be the D (5 bases). V lost 4 bases, J lost 1 base, and 10 bases lay in between. Germline CDR1 MNHEY, CDR2 SMNVEV (reference sequence). The CDR3 is 14 residues long. CDR3 sequence: CASSSQGWNTEAFF. CDR3 in DNA: TGTGCCAGCAGTTCTCAGGGTTGGAACACTGAAGCTTTCTTT.

The chain couples TRBV9 to TRBJ2-7; perhaps TRBD2 as D (6 bases). This CDR3 spans 14 amino acids. Germline CDR1 reads SGDLS; CDR2 reads YYNGEE. Between the trimmed V and J ends, which lost 3 bases and 3 bases, there was a span of 13 bases. The CDR3 protein is CASSETGTYYEQYF. CDR3 in DNA: TGTGCCAGCAGCGAAACCGGGACTTACTACGAGCAGTACTTC.

The J gene is TRBJ2-7, the V gene TRBV28; a weak D match, TRBD1 (5 bases). V lost 6 bases and J lost 3, with 24 bases in between. CDR1 MDHEN and CDR2 SYDVKM come from the germline V gene. There are 17 residues in the CDR3. Here the CDR3 DNA reads TGTGCCAGCAGCCCTTTAAAGACAGCGACCCCCAACTACGAGCAGTACTTC. Protein sequence: CASSPLKTATPNYEQYF. Looking up the rest from reference TRBV28 and TRBJ2-7 gives the full variable domain: DVKVTQSSRYLVKRTGEKVFLECVQDMDHENMFWYRQDPGLGLRLIYFSYDVKMKEKGDIPEGYSVSREKKERFSLILESASTNQTSMYLCASSPLKTATPNYEQYFGPGTRLTVT.

The chain carries TRBV4-1 and TRBJ2-7, with a tentative D call TRBD2 (5 bases). The CDR3 is 17 residues long. Germline V gene lookup returns CDR1 MGHRA and CDR2 YSYEKL. V lost 4 bases to trimming and J lost 7 bases, with 26 bases between them. Here the CDR3 reads CASSRQTRTDPGEEQYF. In DNA form, the CDR3 reads TGCGCCAGCAGCCGCCAGACCAGGACGGACCCCGGGGAGGAGCAGTACTTC.

This rearrangement joins TRBV6-4 to TRBJ2-7; D possibly corresponds to TRBD1 (6 bases). CDR1 and CDR2 (germline): MRHNA, SNTAGT. Trimming stripped 4 bases from V and 0 bases from J, with 13 bases between. The CDR3 is made up of 15 amino acids. The CDR3 DNA reads as TGTGCCAGCAGTGCCCAGGGGATGAGCTCCTACGAGCAGTACTTC. Translating gives CASSAQGMSSYEQYF.

This clone has only one observation. The chain couples TRBV19 to TRBJ1-5, with a possible D match to TRBD1 (6 bases). The CDR3 is 15 amino acids. Trimming removed 4 bases at V and 0 bases at J, with 10 bases between. Looked up from germline, CDR1 is LNHDA and CDR2 is SQIVND (reference sequence). The CDR3: CASSTTGYSNQPQHF. Here the CDR3 DNA reads TGTGCCAGTAGTACGACAGGATATAGCAATCAGCCCCAGCATTTT. Variable domain in full (rest from reference TRBV19 and TRBJ1-5): DGGITQSPKYLFRKEGQNVTLSCEQNLNHDAMYWYRQDPGQGLRLIYYSQIVNDFQKGDIAEGYSVSREKKESFPLTVTSAQKNPTAFYLCASSTTGYSNQPQHFGDGTRLSIL.

V usage is TRBV6-5 and J usage is TRBJ1-2; D is unclear. The CDR3 contains 12 residues. Trimming left V 6 bases short and J 7 bases short, with 12 bases between. CDR1 is MNHEY, CDR2 SVGAGI, per germline. The CDR3 region is CASRAEEVGYTF. DNA of the CDR3: TGTGCCAGCAGGGCAGAAGAGGTTGGCTACACCTTC.

V is TRBV9 and J is TRBJ1-5; D not resolved. Germline V CDR1 and CDR2: SGDLS, YYNGEE. CDR3 length: 13 amino acids. V lost 2 bases, J lost 2 bases, and 5 bases lay in between. This CDR3 is CASSVNGNQPQHF. CDR3 sequence (DNA): TGTGCCAGCAGCGTCAATGGCAATCAGCCCCAGCATTTT.

The J gene is TRBJ1-3, the V gene TRBV5-5, with a tentative D call TRBD1 (6 bases). The CDR3 sequence is 14 residues long. V was cut by 2 bases and J by 4 bases, with 10 bases left in between. Germline V gives CDR1 SGHKS, CDR2 YYEKEE (reference sequence). Here the CDR3 reads CASSFDRRGNTIYF. CDR3 sequence (DNA): TGTGCCAGCAGCTTTGACAGGCGAGGAAACACCATATATTTT.

This rearrangement joins TRBV28 to TRBJ2-3; 14 bases fit TRBD2. V lost 5 bases and J lost 2; bases outside the gene matches: 9. The CDR3 totals 18 residues. Looked up from germline, CDR1 is MDHEN and CDR2 is SYDVKM. The CDR3 bases are TGTGCCAGCAGTCCGGGACTAGCGGGAGATGGATTCACAGATACGCAGTATTTT. It yields the protein CASSPGLAGDGFTDTQYF. The whole variable domain, remainder taken from reference TRBV28 and TRBJ2-3, is DVKVTQSSRYLVKRTGEKVFLECVQDMDHENMFWYRQDPGLGLRLIYFSYDVKMKEKGDIPEGYSVSREKKERFSLILESASTNQTSMYLCASSPGLAGDGFTDTQYFGPGTRLTVL.

This sequence joins TRBV29-1 and TRBJ2-1, with 14 bases fitting TRBD2. V shed 7 bases and J 7 bases; nucleotides not matched to a gene: 3. The length of the CDR3 is 13 residues. Germline CDR1 is SQVTM and CDR2 is ANQGSEA. The CDR3 region is CSGGTSGSNEQFF. The DNA for the CDR3 is TGCAGCGGCGGGACTAGCGGGAGTAATGAGCAGTTCTTC.

A note on this clone: This CDR3 is also generated by other DNA sequences in the sample. The chain combines TRBV11-2 with TRBJ2-7, with D unclear. The CDR3 has 11 amino acids. Germline V gene sequence: CDR1 SGHAT, CDR2 FQNNGV. Between the trimmed V and J ends, which lost 4 bases and 3 bases, there was a span of 4 bases. CDR3 DNA sequence: TGTGCCAGCAGCTCCAGCTACGAGCAGTACTTC. Encoded protein: CASSSSYEQYF.